Presented here are 17 T cell receptor beta chains from one specimen sequenced in a study of cytomegalovirus exposure and HLA in healthy donors. The study ran its PCR with 60 Vbeta and 13 Jbeta primers. The table came from immunoSEQ multiplex PCR; TCRdb's copy has only in-frame clones and leaves some out. This table has approximately 170,000 clones, roughly four fifths appearing once. The sequencing input was PBMCs. The origin of the receptors is a man in his forties in good health and CMV-seronegative.

The chain carries TRBV5-1 and TRBJ1-5, with D perhaps matching TRBD1 (6 bases). Germline V gene sequence: CDR1 SGHRS, CDR2 YFSETQ. The V gene lost 5 bases and the J gene lost 6 bases, with 12 bases spanning the gap. The CDR3 loop spans 13 amino acids. The CDR3 DNA follows: TGCGCCAGCAGGCTGGGGGCCGGTCAGCCCCAGCATTTT. Its protein product is CASRLGAGQPQHF.

The chain couples TRBV15 to TRBJ1-1; 10 nucleotides agree with TRBD1. Germline CDR1 reads LNHNV; CDR2 reads YYDKDF (reference sequence). This CDR3 is built from 14 residues. The trim removed 4 bases at V and 5 bases at J, leaving 4 bases unmatched. The CDR3 here is CATSTDRGSTEAFF. In nucleotides, the CDR3 is TGTGCCACCAGCACGGACAGGGGGTCAACTGAAGCTTTCTTT.

The chain combines TRBV10-1 with TRBJ2-1, with D perhaps matching TRBD1 (5 bases). CDR1 and CDR2 (germline): WNHNN, SYGVQD (reference sequence). The CDR3 has 12 amino acids. The ends were cut back, 8 bases at V and 10 bases at J, with 15 bases in the middle. The CDR3 spells CASADSSWEQFF. The CDR3 DNA is TGCGCCAGCGCTGACAGTTCCTGGGAGCAGTTCTTC.

This chain connects TRBV29-1 to TRBJ2-2; 8 nucleotides match TRBD1. Unmatched junction bases numbered 7, after V lost 6 bases and J lost 1 base. The CDR3 totals 15 residues. In germline, CDR1 is SQVTM, CDR2 ANQGSEA. DNA for the CDR3: TGCAGCGTGGACCCCGGGACAGGGAACACCGGGGAGCTGTTTTTT. Translation: CSVDPGTGNTGELFF.

The chain has TRBV13 and TRBJ2-7; 8 positions match TRBD2. The V segment lost 5 bases and the J segment 3 bases; nucleotides outside the gene matches: 9. The CDR3 spans 15 residues. Germline values: CDR1 PRHDT, CDR2 FYEKMQ (reference sequence). The CDR3 loop is CASSQKTSADYEQYV. CDR3 coding DNA: TGTGCCAGCAGCCAGAAGACTAGCGCCGACTACGAGCAGTACGTC.

The rearrangement joins TRBV7-9 to TRBJ2-7, with no clear D. CDR3 length: 16 amino acids. V was pared by 3 bases and J by 6 bases, with 21 bases between. CDR1 and CDR2 from the germline V gene are SEHNR and FQNEAQ (reference sequence). CDR3 region: CASSFFTVPQPLEQYF. The CDR3 nucleotides are TGTGCCAGCAGCTTTTTTACCGTCCCACAACCGCTCGAGCAGTACTTC.

The chain has TRBV6-1 and TRBJ2-7, with 8 bases fitting TRBD1. The CDR3 has 15 amino acids. Trimming at V came to 4 bases and at J to 3 bases, leaving 8 bases not matched to a gene. Germline V gene sequence: CDR1 MNHNS, CDR2 SASEGT. The chain's CDR3 is CASSAPGTGGYEQYF. The CDR3 DNA follows: TGTGCCAGCAGTGCCCCCGGGACAGGAGGCTACGAGCAGTACTTC.

The chain carries TRBV28 and TRBJ1-2, with no clear D. The CDR3 extends over 11 amino acids. Trimming left V 7 bases short and J 4 bases short, with 7 bases between. Germline V gene lookup returns CDR1 MDHEN and CDR2 SYDVKM. CDR3 region: CASTSFYGYTF. CDR3 sequence (DNA): TGTGCCAGCACCAGTTTCTATGGCTACACCTTC.

The gene calls are TRBV9 and TRBJ2-5; tentative D call: TRBD2 (6 bases). With 4 bases removed from V and 3 bases from J, the gap between germline ends came to 16 bases. CDR1 and CDR2 from the germline V gene are SGDLS and YYNGEE. CDR3 length: 15 residues. The CDR3: CASSPRVRREETQYF. The CDR3 DNA sequence: TGTGCCAGCAGCCCCCGAGTGCGGAGGGAAGAGACCCAGTACTTC.

This clone was detected only once. V gene TRBV27 combines with J gene TRBJ2-1; D possibly corresponds to TRBD1 (6 bases). V lost 2 bases and J lost 0, with 14 bases in between. Germline values: CDR1 MNHEY, CDR2 SMNVEV (reference sequence). The CDR3 is 17 residues long. The CDR3 sequence is CASSLRVGGSSYNEQFF. The CDR3 coding sequence is TGTGCCAGCAGTTTAAGGGTAGGGGGAAGCTCCTACAATGAGCAGTTCTTC.

The chain joins TRBV9 to TRBJ1-4; tentative D call: TRBD1 (6 bases). V was shortened by 3 bases and J by 6 bases, with 12 bases between the two germline ends. Germline V CDR1 and CDR2: SGDLS, YYNGEE. This CDR3 has 14 amino acids. CDR3 DNA: TGTGCCAGCAGCGAGGGACATCAGGATGAAAAACTGTTTTTT. As protein: CASSEGHQDEKLFF.

The J gene is TRBJ2-3, the V gene TRBV7-3; 11 bases match TRBD2. The length of the CDR3 is 15 residues. The V and J ends lost 3 bases and 2 bases, in that order; junction bases with no gene match: 1. Germline V lookup: CDR1 SGHTA, CDR2 FQGTGA. This chain's CDR3 is CASSLGLADTDTQYF. CDR3 DNA sequence: TGTGCCAGCAGCTTGGGACTAGCGGACACAGATACGCAGTATTTT.

This rearrangement joins TRBV10-3 to TRBJ2-3; D perhaps matches TRBD2 (6 bases). The V gene's germline CDR1 is ENHRY and CDR2 SYGVKD. CDR3 length equals 16 residues. V lost 4 bases, J lost 0 bases, and 14 bases lay in between. CDR3 coding DNA: TGTGCCATCAGTGGCGGGATCGGGATGAGCACAGATACGCAGTATTTT. Its translation: CAISGGIGMSTDTQYF.

V gene TRBV10-1 combines with J gene TRBJ2-7; possibly TRBD1 for D (8 bases). The CDR3 extends over 14 amino acids. V shed 8 bases and J shed 4 bases, with 18 bases lying between them. Germline V gives CDR1 WNHNN, CDR2 SYGVQD (reference sequence). CDR3 sequence: CASSGRDRLYEQYV. The CDR3 coding sequence is TGCGCCAGCTCGGGGAGGGACAGGCTATACGAGCAGTACGTC.

The chain uses TRBV7-8 and TRBJ2-7; D is ambiguous. The CDR3 consists of 14 residues. Trimming cost V 1 base and J 0 bases, with 7 bases left between them. Germline lookup yields CDR1 SGHVS and CDR2 FQNEAQ. This CDR3 is CASSLGYLSYEQYF. The CDR3 DNA reads TGTGCCAGCAGCTTAGGCTATCTCTCCTACGAGCAGTACTTC.

The V gene is TRBV6-1, the J gene TRBJ1-2; a possible D gene is TRBD1 (6 bases). Germline CDR1 is MNHNS and CDR2 is SASEGT. The CDR3 runs to 15 residues. The V and J ends lost 2 bases and 3 bases respectively, with 13 bases between them. CDR3: CASSEFTGSHYGYTF. CDR3 nucleotides: TGTGCCAGCAGTGAATTCACAGGGAGTCACTATGGCTACACCTTC.

CDR3 loop: CASSQAPVAKNIQYF. CDR3 in DNA: TGCGCCAGCAGCCAAGCCCCGGTAGCCAAAAACATTCAGTACTTC. V and J are TRBV4-1 and TRBJ2-4; D gene uncertain. CDR1 and CDR2 from the germline V gene are MGHRA and YSYEKL. This CDR3 has 15 residues. V shed 1 base and J shed 0 bases, with 7 bases lying between them.